The T cell receptor (beta chain) under discussion was sequenced for a study of CD8+CD57+ T cells in acquired aplastic anemia. Study-level information: The mean DNA yield obtained from sorted CD4+ and CD8+ cells came to 3 to 3.5 ug. Study results and caveats: Patient and control CD8+ Simpson's diversity was not significantly different.

About this clonotype: The antigen is unknown.

Sequencing was done on patients that had shown CD8+CD57+ cell expansion by flow cytometry. Genomic DNA was employed as the template in profiling TCR beta VDJ and CDR3. TCRdb used MiXCR to reprocess the reads, holding one entry per CDR3 protein. The data show some 160,000 distinct CDR3 sequences, with 47% seen just once and about 3% held by the top ten. The specimen was sorted CD4+, CD8+, or CD8+CD57+ T cells (not recorded which) from PBMCs. This clonotype originated in a human donor with aplastic anemia.

CDR3 loop: CASSWGPASRDEQFF. The CDR3 region has the DNA TGTGCCAGCAGCTGGGGTCCGGCTAGTCGCGATGAGCAGTTCTTC. The chain couples TRBV11-2 to TRBJ2-1; no clear D gene. This CDR3 has 15 residues. CDR1 is SGHAT, CDR2 FQNNGV, per germline. V was trimmed by 4 bases and J by 8 bases, leaving 18 bases between them.